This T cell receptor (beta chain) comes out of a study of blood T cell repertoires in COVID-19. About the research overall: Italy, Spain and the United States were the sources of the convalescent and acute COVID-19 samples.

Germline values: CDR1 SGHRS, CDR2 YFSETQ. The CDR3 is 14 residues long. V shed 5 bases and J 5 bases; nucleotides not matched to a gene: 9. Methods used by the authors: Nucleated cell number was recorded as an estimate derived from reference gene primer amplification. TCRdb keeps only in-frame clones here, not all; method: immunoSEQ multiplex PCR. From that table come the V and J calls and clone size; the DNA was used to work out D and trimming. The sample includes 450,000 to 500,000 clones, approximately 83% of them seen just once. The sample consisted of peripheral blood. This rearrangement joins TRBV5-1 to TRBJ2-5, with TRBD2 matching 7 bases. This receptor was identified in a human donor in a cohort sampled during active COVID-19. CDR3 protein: CASRLVGGRETQYF. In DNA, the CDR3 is TGCGCCAGCAGACTGGTGGGAGGGAGGGAGACCCAGTACTTC.